A single sample is the source of the 27 T cell receptor beta chains below, sequenced in a study of T cell responses to AZD1222 COVID-19 vaccine. Using immunoSEQ multiplex PCR, the repertoire was profiled, and TCRdb retains in-frame clones only, with some absent. The table includes under 150,000 clones, over 75% detected once. This sample comprised peripheral blood, obtained on day 0 of AZD1222 vaccination. Receptors originate from an adult in good health.

This clone was recorded only once. The chain uses TRBV15 and TRBJ2-4; 7 bases map to TRBD2. V trimming: 1 base; J trimming: 1 base; junction bases outside the gene matches: 7. The CDR3 runs to 17 residues. Germline-derived CDR1 and CDR2 are LNHNV and YYDKDF (reference sequence). Written as DNA, the CDR3 is TGTGCCACCAGCAGAGTAAGCGGGGCCGGGGCCAAAAACATTCAGTACTTC. This encodes CATSRVSGAGAKNIQYF.

The chain couples TRBV29-1 to TRBJ2-3; 7 bases map to TRBD2. Germline CDR1 reads SQVTM; CDR2 reads ANQGSEA. The CDR3 is made up of 14 amino acids. V shed 5 bases, J shed 5 bases, and the junction held 10 bases outside the gene matches. The CDR3 nucleotides are TGCAGCGTTCTTACTCGGGAGGTCATAGATACGCAGTATTTT. The encoded protein is CSVLTREVIDTQYF.

The chain links TRBV29-1 to TRBJ2-5; D is uncertain. This CDR3 comprises 10 residues. V was shortened by 7 bases and J by 5 bases, with 8 bases between the two germline ends. CDR1 and CDR2 from the germline V gene are SQVTM and ANQGSEA. This chain's CDR3 is CSGIGETQYF. CDR3 in DNA: TGCAGCGGAATTGGGGAGACCCAGTACTTC.

This sequence joins TRBV5-1 and TRBJ2-2; D gene uncertain. There are 13 residues in the CDR3. Germline V gene lookup returns CDR1 SGHRS and CDR2 YFSETQ. V was trimmed by 0 bases and J by 6 bases, leaving 6 bases between them. DNA for the CDR3: TGCGCCAGCAGCTTGGTGGAAGCCGGGGAGCTGTTTTTT. Protein product: CASSLVEAGELFF.

The chain links TRBV29-1 to TRBJ2-7; TRBD2 aligns across 7 bases. The V and J ends lost 0 bases and 4 bases, in that order; junction bases with no gene match: 3. Germline-derived CDR1 and CDR2 are SQVTM and ANQGSEA. This CDR3 has 13 residues. CDR3 coding DNA: TGCAGCGTTGAAGATGCGGGGGATTACGAGCAGTACTTC. Translated: CSVEDAGDYEQYF.

The chain links TRBV4-1 to TRBJ2-5, with 11 bases that match TRBD2. This CDR3 comprises 15 residues. Trimming at V came to 0 bases and at J to 7 bases, leaving 4 bases not matched to a gene. Germline V gene lookup returns CDR1 MGHRA and CDR2 YSYEKL. CDR3 coding DNA: TGCGCCAGCAGCCAAGAACTAGCGGGAGTGGGGACCCAGTACTTC. Translation: CASSQELAGVGTQYF.

The chain employs TRBV2 and TRBJ1-6; no definite D call. Germline assignment: CDR1 SNHLY and CDR2 FYNNEI. The V end was cut by 4 bases, the J end by 10 bases, with 11 bases between. CDR3 length: 13 residues. CDR3 protein: CASSVGLGSPLHF. DNA of the CDR3: TGTGCCAGCAGTGTGGGCCTCGGGTCACCCCTCCACTTT.

The rearrangement links TRBV18 to TRBJ1-1, with D maybe TRBD1 (6 bases). V shed 6 bases and J shed 6 bases, with 17 bases lying between them. CDR1 and CDR2 (germline): KGHSH, LQKENI. There are 14 residues in the CDR3. For the CDR3, the DNA is TGTGCCAGCTCCCCAGTAGGGGGGCTAGCTGAAGCTTTCTTT. Translated: CASSPVGGLAEAFF.

The V call is TRBV5-1, the J call TRBJ2-5; possibly TRBD1 for D (5 bases). From germline, CDR1 is SGHRS and CDR2 YFSETQ. Trimming removed 8 bases from V and 1 base from J, with 15 bases in between. The length of the CDR3 is 14 residues. The CDR3 DNA reads as TGCGCCAGTACTACCGACAGTCCCCAAGAGACCCAGTACTTC. Translated, it gives CASTTDSPQETQYF.

The V and J genes are TRBV5-6 and TRBJ2-1; the match to TRBD1 covers 9 bases. Germline CDR1 SGHDT, CDR2 YYEEEE. This CDR3 comprises 16 residues. The trim removed 4 bases at V and 7 bases at J, leaving 12 bases unmatched. CDR3 in amino acids: CASSRDRETVWNEQFF. DNA for the CDR3: TGTGCCAGCAGCCGGGACAGGGAAACTGTCTGGAATGAGCAGTTCTTC.

The chain employs TRBV19 and TRBJ1-5; D might be TRBD1 (5 bases). This CDR3 contains 13 residues. Trimming took off 7 bases at V and 5 bases at J, with 12 bases between the two ends. CDR1 and CDR2 (germline): LNHDA, SQIVND (reference sequence). This CDR3 reads CASKGRPYQPQHF. The CDR3, as DNA: TGTGCCAGTAAGGGGAGGCCCTATCAGCCCCAGCATTTT.

The chain couples TRBV7-3 to TRBJ1-6; 10 bases line up with TRBD1. Trimming took 5 bases from V and 10 from J; bases not matched to a gene: 8. Germline values: CDR1 SGHTA, CDR2 FQGTGA. This CDR3 region has 15 residues. The DNA of the CDR3 is TGTGCCAGCAGCCCGGGGACAGGGGTGGTCTCACCCCTCCACTTT. Translated, it gives CASSPGTGVVSPLHF.

On this clone itself: This specimen includes other DNA sequences encoding the same CDR3. This chain joins TRBV11-3 and TRBJ2-5, with TRBD2 matching over 14 bases. This CDR3 contains 17 residues. V dropped 3 bases and J dropped 2; count of bases not matched to a gene: 5. CDR1 is SGHNT and CDR2 is YENEEA in the germline V gene. The CDR3 nucleotides are TGTGCCAGCAGCTTCTCCGGGACTAGCGGGAGACAAGAGACCCAGTACTTC. This gives the protein CASSFSGTSGRQETQYF.

This chain connects TRBV29-1 to TRBJ1-4; TRBD1 is a possible D gene (6 bases). Trimming took off 5 bases at V and 4 bases at J, with 17 bases between the two ends. This CDR3 spans 15 amino acids. The germline V gene has CDR1 SQVTM and CDR2 ANQGSEA. The CDR3 bases are TGCAGCGTTTCCCGAGGGGGGCAAGATAATGAAAAACTGTTTTTT. Residues: CSVSRGGQDNEKLFF.

V gene TRBV18 combines with J gene TRBJ1-1; D remains unclear. Per the germline V gene, CDR1 is KGHSH and CDR2 is LQKENI. Trimming stripped 3 bases from V and 1 base from J, with 9 bases between. The CDR3 covers 14 residues. The CDR3 is CASSPGSANTEAFF. CDR3 DNA sequence: TGTGCCAGCTCACCTGGGTCGGCGAACACTGAAGCTTTCTTT. Together with reference TRBV18 and TRBJ1-1, the CDR3 gives the full variable domain: NAGVMQNPRHLVRRRGQEARLRCSPMKGHSHVYWYRQLPEEGLKFMVYLQKENIIDESGMPKERFSAEFPKEGPSILRIQQVVRGDSAAYFCASSPGSANTEAFFGQGTRLTVV.

A few counts support this clone. The chain recombines TRBV29-1 with TRBJ1-5, with D hard to call. The CDR3 covers 17 residues. Trimming left V 1 base short and J 0 bases short, with 16 bases between. The germline CDR1 and CDR2 sequences are SQVTM and ANQGSEA. The CDR3, as DNA: TGCAGCGTTGAAGTCCCCCGACACCGGTATAGCAATCAGCCCCAGCATTTT. Translating gives CSVEVPRHRYSNQPQHF.

This chain uses TRBV2 with TRBJ2-7; D remains ambiguous. The CDR3 spans 13 residues. Germline V lookup: CDR1 SNHLY, CDR2 FYNNEI. Trimming stripped 5 bases from V and 4 bases from J, with 12 bases between. CDR3 protein: CASSFSEIYEQYF. The CDR3 region has the DNA TGTGCCAGCAGTTTCTCAGAGATTTACGAGCAGTACTTC.

DNA for the CDR3: TGTGCCAGCAGCTTGTCGGCGAACACTGAAGCTTTCTTT. Translating it yields CASSLSANTEAFF. The gene calls are TRBV5-6 and TRBJ1-1; D is uncertain. Trimming cost V 1 base and J 1 base, with 5 bases left between them. The germline CDR1 and CDR2 sequences are SGHDT and YYEEEE. The CDR3 length is 13 residues.

The J gene is TRBJ1-5, the V gene TRBV28; 8 nucleotides align to TRBD1. Germline V gene sequence: CDR1 MDHEN, CDR2 SYDVKM. The length of the CDR3 is 13 residues. The CDR3 spells CASQGGRDQPQHF. CDR3 nucleotides: TGTGCTTCACAGGGGGGCAGGGATCAGCCCCAGCATTTT.

The CDR3 DNA reads as TGTGCCAGCAGTTATCCGAACTATGGCGGGACGAAAGATACGCAGTATTTT. Protein sequence: CASSYPNYGGTKDTQYF. The chain joins TRBV6-2 or TRBV6-3 to TRBJ2-3, with D perhaps matching TRBD2 (6 bases). Deletions cut 3 bases from V and 5 bases from J, with 21 bases between. The germline V gene has CDR1 MNHEY and CDR2 SVGEGT. The CDR3 loop spans 17 amino acids.

DNA of the CDR3: TGCGCCAGCAGCCAAGCAGGGCCCTACGAGCAGTACTTC. This codes for CASSQAGPYEQYF. The V and J genes are TRBV4-1 and TRBJ2-7; possible D gene TRBD1, 5 bases. V shed 1 base and J shed 2 bases, with 6 bases lying between them. Germline CDR1 MGHRA, CDR2 YSYEKL. This CDR3 has 13 residues.

The chain has TRBV12-5 and TRBJ2-5; 7 bases fit TRBD2. The CDR3 extends over 14 amino acids. V lost 5 bases and J lost 5; bases outside the gene matches: 8. Looked up from germline, CDR1 is LGHNT and CDR2 is FRNRAP. For the CDR3, the DNA is TGTGCTAGTGGTCCCGGGGCGGGAGTGGAGACCCAGTACTTC. This codes for CASGPGAGVETQYF.

The V call is TRBV7-2, the J call TRBJ2-1; D may be TRBD1 (6 bases). In germline, CDR1 is SGHTA, CDR2 FQGNSA. Trimming took 4 bases from V and 0 from J, leaving 19 bases between them. There are 18 residues in the CDR3. DNA of the CDR3: TGTGCCAGCAGCTCCAGGGGAAGGGGTGAGATCTCCTACAATGAGCAGTTCTTC. Amino acid sequence: CASSSRGRGEISYNEQFF. Full variable domain (remainder filled in from reference TRBV7-2 and TRBJ2-1): GAGVSQSPSNKVTEKGKDVELRCDPISGHTALYWYRQSLGQGLEFLIYFQGNSAPDKSGLPSDRFSAERTGGSVSTLTIQRTQQEDSAVYLCASSSRGRGEISYNEQFFGPGTRLTVL.

This clone has just one count. The chain recombines TRBV6-5 with TRBJ1-2, with a tentative D call TRBD1 (5 bases). The CDR3 totals 12 residues. V lost 4 bases, J lost 4 bases, and 7 bases lay in between. CDR1 is MNHEY and CDR2 is SVGAGI in the germline V gene. This CDR3 reads CASSFQGYGYTF. The CDR3 DNA reads as TGTGCCAGCAGTTTCCAGGGCTATGGCTACACCTTC.

The J gene is TRBJ1-1, the V gene TRBV5-1; D not certain. V lost 5 bases, J lost 7 bases, and 9 bases lay in between. Germline V gene lookup returns CDR1 SGHRS and CDR2 YFSETQ. The CDR3 is 11 amino acids. In nucleotides, the CDR3 is TGCGCCAGCAGGGCAGTCAATGAAGCTTTCTTT. Translated, it gives CASRAVNEAFF.

The chain carries TRBV6-5 and TRBJ2-7; 8 nucleotides line up with TRBD1. Germline CDR1 reads MNHEY; CDR2 reads SVGAGI. The CDR3 runs 12 residues. V gave up 6 bases and J gave up 7 bases; unmatched junction bases: 5. The CDR3 DNA is TGTGCCAGCAGGTATACAGGGGGGGAGCAGTACTTC. Amino acids: CASRYTGGEQYF.

Here the CDR3 reads CASRTTGNYGYTF. In nucleotides, the CDR3 is TGTGCCAGCAGGACGACAGGGAACTATGGCTACACCTTC. The rearrangement uses TRBV12-3 or TRBV12-4 and TRBJ1-2, with TRBD1 matching 7 bases. The trim removed 6 bases at V and 2 bases at J, leaving 3 bases unmatched. This CDR3 spans 13 amino acids.